This T cell receptor (beta chain) came from a study of shared clonotypes between healthy human individuals. Overall study: CD4 naive and CD4 memory each took three plates per donor, while CD8 naive took two and CD8 memory one.

Only in-frame clones appear in the TCRdb table, and some are missing; sequencing was by immunoSEQ multiplex PCR. The top ten clones hold 0.14% of a sample with millions of clones, over 85% of them seen once. A word on this clone: The antigen remains unidentified.

Study-wide results and caveats: Sharing across four donors was seen in 5% to 5.5% of naive CD4 clonotypes.

The sample was naive CD4+ T cells sorted from blood. This sample's subset: CD45RA+ positively selected. The source is a man aged 18 to 30 in good health.

CDR3 region: CAWSEGTGRAKDTQYF. CDR3 coding DNA: TGTGCCTGGAGTGAAGGGACAGGGAGGGCGAAGGATACGCAGTATTTT. This rearrangement joins TRBV30 to TRBJ2-3, with 9 nucleotides matching TRBD1. This CDR3 spans 16 amino acids. CDR1 and CDR2 (germline): GTSNPN, SVGIG (reference sequence). Trimming cost V 1 base and J 6 bases; bases outside gene matches: 11.